This record looks at one T cell receptor (beta chain) sequence and its context. The entry originates in a study of blood T cell repertoires in COVID-19. TCRdb keeps only in-frame clones here, not all; method: immunoSEQ multiplex PCR. The data contain about 170,000 clones, 79% of them singletons. The CDR3 is 15 amino acids. With 6 bases clipped from V and 5 bases from J, the junction kept 8 bases outside the gene matches. Germline V gene sequence: CDR1 SNHLY, CDR2 FYNNEI. The TCR comes from an older woman in a cohort exposed to, infected with or recovered from COVID-19 (not recorded which). The genes are TRBV2 and TRBJ1-5; 9 bases are a match to TRBD1. Sequences were obtained from PBMCs or T cells enriched from blood (not recorded which). CDR3 protein: CASRPGQGFHQPQHF. The CDR3 DNA follows: TGTGCCAGCAGGCCGGGACAGGGCTTCCATCAGCCCCAGCATTTT.